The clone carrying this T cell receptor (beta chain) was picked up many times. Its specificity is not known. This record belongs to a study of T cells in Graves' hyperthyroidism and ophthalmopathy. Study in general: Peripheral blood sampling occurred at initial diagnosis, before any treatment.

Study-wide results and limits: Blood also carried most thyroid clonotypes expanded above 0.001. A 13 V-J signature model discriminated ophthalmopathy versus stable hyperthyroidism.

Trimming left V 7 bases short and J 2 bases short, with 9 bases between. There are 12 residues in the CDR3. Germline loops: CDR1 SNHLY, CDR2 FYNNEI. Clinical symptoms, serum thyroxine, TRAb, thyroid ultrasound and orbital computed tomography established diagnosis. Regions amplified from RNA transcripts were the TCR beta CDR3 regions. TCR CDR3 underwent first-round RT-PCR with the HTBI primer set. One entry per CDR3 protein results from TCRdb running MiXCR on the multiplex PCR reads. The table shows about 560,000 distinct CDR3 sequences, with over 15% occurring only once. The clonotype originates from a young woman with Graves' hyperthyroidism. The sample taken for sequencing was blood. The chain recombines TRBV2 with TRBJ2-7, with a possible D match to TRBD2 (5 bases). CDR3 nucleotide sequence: TGTGCCAGCACCAGGAGGACCTACGAGCAGTACTTC. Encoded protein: CASTRRTYEQYF. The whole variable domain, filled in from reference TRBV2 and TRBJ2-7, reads EPEVTQTPSHQVTQMGQEVILRCVPISNHLYFYWYRQILGQKVEFLVSFYNNEISEKSEIFDDQFSVERPDGSNFTLKIRSTKLEDSAMYFCASTRRTYEQYFGPGTRLTVT.